Sequencing of this TCR beta chain was carried out in a study of shared clonotypes between healthy human individuals (dated by TCRdb to 2018 to 2021). About the study as a whole: Three men and two women, aged 18 to 49 years, made up the cohort. For each donor, CD4 naive and CD4 memory were each run on three plates, CD8 naive on two plates, and CD8 memory on one plate. Blood TCR repertoires of five healthy adults were deeply sequenced to estimate repertoire size and the extent of clonotype sharing between individuals. To increase sequencing depth and limit assay-specific biases, different laboratories used diverse techniques to prepare libraries and sequence TCR repertoires. Per donor, leukapheresis produced somewhere between about 0.94 and 9.5 billion PBMCs. What the authors observed across the whole study: Rarefaction of sorted-subset datasets indicated incomplete sequencing despite the large sequencing depth. The genetic and exposure-history diversity represented was limited by the small number of donors. When several donors were compared, the shared fraction of clonotypes was about 5.4% for naive CD4, around 3.6% for naive CD8, 2% to 2.5% for memory CD4, and less than 0.5% for memory CD8. Sampling was limited to blood, and TCR repertoires in tissue likely differ from TCR repertoires in blood. Pairwise subsampling led to the expectation that sequencing depth would affect the degree of clonotype sharing among donors. Estimated clonotype richness was generally larger for naive than for memory subsets. Higher generation probabilities were observed for clonotypes shared by all four sorted-subset donors than for non-shared clonotypes.

Using the deep immunoSEQ assay, TCR CDR3 regions were amplified from genomic DNA by multiplex PCR. Extracted genomic DNA from each cell subset was spread evenly across all wells of several immunoSEQ 96-well plates, with each plate serving as a replicate. For sorted subsets, around 200 ng genomic DNA, equal to 25,000 to 35,000 T cell genomes, was loaded into each replicate PCR. Purified libraries were quantified with a Qubit 3.0 fluorometer, sized on a Bioanalyzer 2100, and re-quantified with the KAPA Library Quantification kit. Every immunoSEQ 96-well plate was sequenced on a dedicated single-read 150-cycle Illumina NextSeq 550 flow cell. On the study's bioinformatics: Because the immunoSEQ output held only junctional sequences and lacked quality scores, the filtering could not match the filtering applied to full-length reads. To assign V/J genes and CDR3, sequences were annotated against IMGT germline references using PyIR, a Python wrapper for IgBLAST v1.9. Any read was removed if the V/J assignment was weak (E-value above 1e-6), the CDR3 was missing, or the read contained stop codons, out-of-frame junctions, or ambiguous translated residues. A V3J clonotype was defined by an identical inferred V gene, J gene, and CDR3 amino acid sequence. The percentage overlap between two repertoires was calculated by dividing the number of shared unique clonotypes by the size of the smaller repertoire. Richness of each repertoire was evaluated using RTK rarefaction, the Chao1 estimator, and Recon v2.1 estimates of unobserved clonotypes. Generation probabilities were computed with OLGA for all TCRbeta clonotypes obtained by the gDNA method from four donors. Sourced from immuneACCESS, this table was stored by TCRdb with only in-frame sequences that have V and J called. A share of the clones is absent; for the studies checked, an unresolved V gene accounts for under half, and the remainder has no known explanation. From that table come the V and J calls and clone size; the DNA was used to work out D and trimming. For this sample the table gives hundreds of thousands of clones, of which 74% were detected only once. The ten largest account for about 1.7% of the sample.

As to this clone: Its antigen remains unidentified. No much larger clone exists at a distance of one base, and base qualities are not known.

In the germline V gene, CDR1 corresponds to SGHAT and CDR2 to FQNNGV. There are 13 amino acids in the CDR3, from cysteine to phenylalanine inclusive. The only DNA kept is the CDR3, 39 bases in frame from the first base. The donors were healthy, HIV-negative adults who had no recently reported acute infections or vaccinations. Every donor was a Caucasian adult residing in Nashville, Tennessee, USA. CD4+ T cells were enriched through magnetic negative selection, after which naive cells were positively selected on CD45RA and the remaining negative fraction served as the memory subset. Blood was obtained by leukapheresis, after which PBMCs were separated by Ficoll-Histopaque density gradient centrifugation and cryopreserved in liquid nitrogen vapor phase. Analytical flow cytometry was used to check the purity and quantity of each magnetically sorted T cell population. Each sorted fraction had its genomic DNA isolated and then quantified by UV absorbance on a Nanodrop 2000c.

Sequencing was performed on memory CD4+ T cells sorted from blood. The intended sense of this specimen's cell subset or site label: CD45RA-negative fraction. This clonotype was sampled from a woman aged 25 to 45 in good health. Recombination connected TRBV11-2 to TRBJ2-5; the D gene assignment is ambiguous. The J call is in doubt because the DNA end fits TRBJ2-7 better. The DNA sequence is given as TGTGCCAGCAGCCCAGGACCTGGCTACGAGCAGTACTTC. This sequence encodes CASSPGPGYEQYF.